This T cell receptor beta chain was sequenced in a study of blood T cell repertoires in COVID-19. Across the study: The analysed material was cDNA or gDNA that came from T cells, B-cell-depleted T cells, or PBMCs.

CDR3 length: 18 residues. Germline CDR1 is SGHRS and CDR2 is YFSETQ. V was pared by 2 bases and J by 2 bases, with 19 bases between. Some clones are missing from TCRdb's copy, which holds only in-frame ones; the method was immunoSEQ multiplex PCR. This table has 150,000 or so clones, around 79% appearing once. Sequencing input: peripheral blood. The chain carries TRBV5-1 and TRBJ2-2, with no clear D. This receptor was taken from a woman between 70 and 85 years old with COVID-19, enrolled during active disease. CDR3 bases: TGCGCCAGCAGCTTAGCGACGAGGTTGTCAAGTAACACCGGGGAGCTGTTTTTT. Protein product: CASSLATRLSSNTGELFF.